This record concerns one TCR beta chain sequence. A second roughly 6 to 11 cycle PCR used barcoded and J-beta primers. TCRdb processed the 5' RACE reads anew with MiXCR; each CDR3 protein has one entry. The table has about 400,000 distinct CDR3 sequences, 45% to 60% seen once. This CDR3 spans 13 amino acids. The germline V gene encodes CDR1 MNHNS and CDR2 SASEGT. V gave up 3 bases and J gave up 3 bases, with 9 bases separating them. The data belong to a study of blood T cells in healthy people across ages. The chain couples TRBV6-1 to TRBJ2-7; no clear D. Sequenced material: blood. The sequence was obtained from a man aged 55 to 70 in good health. In nucleotides, the CDR3 is TGTGCCAGCAGTGACCTCATTTACTACGAGCAGTACTTC. This gives the protein CASSDLIYYEQYF.